A single sample gave rise to the 24 T cell receptor beta chains below, sequenced in a study of T-cell memory formation after mild COVID-19. TCRdb re-analysed the 5' RACE reads in MiXCR, keeping a single row per CDR3 protein. This sample has 300,000 to 400,000 distinct CDR3 sequences, with roughly 13% found just once. The sample was PBMCs or a T cell subset sorted from them (not recorded which). Every receptor here comes from a man aged 18 to 35 who had mild COVID-19 (a few samples of this study predate the infection). Cell type and time point are not known.

In its sample, this clonotype was seen a few times. V and J are TRBV7-9 and TRBJ2-5, with TRBD1 as a possible D gene (6 bases). Looked up from germline, CDR1 is SEHNR and CDR2 is FQNEAQ (reference sequence). The CDR3 covers 14 residues. V lost 6 bases to trimming and J lost 5 bases, with 16 bases between them. CDR3 DNA sequence: TGTGCCAGCAGTTGGGACACAAGCCGGGAGACCCAGTACTTC. Translated: CASSWDTSRETQYF.

The chain carries TRBV20-1 and TRBJ1-4, with 8 nucleotides matching TRBD1. J was trimmed by 3 bases and V by 4 bases; bases with no gene match: 1. Looked up from germline, CDR1 is DFQATT and CDR2 is SNEGSKA (reference sequence). This CDR3 has 13 amino acids. CDR3 sequence reads: CSAKTGANEKLFF. The CDR3 nucleotides are TGCAGTGCTAAGACAGGGGCTAATGAAAAACTGTTTTTT.

The sample holds a few counts of this clonotype. The J gene is TRBJ1-5, the V gene TRBV28; D is ambiguous. The V end lost 4 bases, the J end lost 4 bases, and 14 bases lay between the germline ends. The germline V gene has CDR1 MDHEN and CDR2 SYDVKM. CDR3 length: 15 amino acids. The CDR3 coding sequence is TGTGCCAGCAGTTCCCCGGTGGCTGGGAATCAGCCCCAGCATTTT. Translating it yields CASSSPVAGNQPQHF.

As DNA, the CDR3 is TGTGCCAGCAGTCACACAGGGATTAATACGCAGTATTTT. It specifies CASSHTGINTQYF. The chain links TRBV28 to TRBJ2-3, with D possibly TRBD1 on 6 matching bases. Germline assignment: CDR1 MDHEN and CDR2 SYDVKM. This CDR3 contains 13 residues. Trimming took 5 bases from V and 7 from J, leaving 13 bases between them.

The J gene is TRBJ2-6, the V gene TRBV5-5; maybe TRBD2 (6 bases). This CDR3 is 17 amino acids long. CDR1 and CDR2 (germline): SGHKS, YYEKEE (reference sequence). V was clipped by 4 bases and J by 0 bases, with 14 bases between them. CDR3 loop: CASSDGGDVSGANVLTF. Here the CDR3 DNA reads TGTGCCAGCAGCGACGGAGGGGACGTCTCTGGGGCCAACGTCCTGACTTTC.

The genes are TRBV27 and TRBJ2-3; D is perhaps TRBD2 (7 bases). The CDR3 extends over 15 amino acids. In germline, CDR1 is MNHEY, CDR2 SMNVEV (reference sequence). Trimming removed 6 bases from V and 3 bases from J, with 16 bases in between. The CDR3 region has the DNA TGTGCCAGCAGCCGGGGGGCCGGTCTTACAGATACGCAGTATTTT. Its protein product is CASSRGAGLTDTQYF.

This clonotype has just a few counts. The V call is TRBV11-3, the J call TRBJ2-1, with 15 bases matching TRBD2. The V gene's germline CDR1 is SGHNT and CDR2 YENEEA. With V trimmed by 5 bases and J by 0 bases, 8 bases remained unmatched. The CDR3 loop spans 19 amino acids. In nucleotides, the CDR3 is TGTGCCAGCAGCCCCTCGTTGGGACTAGCGGGGGGCTCCTACAATGAGCAGTTCTTC. Translating gives CASSPSLGLAGGSYNEQFF.

This clonotype occurred a few times. The chain has TRBV15 and TRBJ2-7; 10 positions agree with TRBD1. With V trimmed by 3 bases and J by 7 bases, 9 bases remained unmatched. CDR1 and CDR2 (germline): LNHNV, YYDKDF (reference sequence). This CDR3 spans 15 amino acids. CDR3 sequence: CATSSTGQGSGEQYF. The DNA for the CDR3 is TGTGCCACCAGCAGTACGGGACAGGGGTCTGGGGAGCAGTACTTC.

The table lists this clonotype with a few counts. The chain couples TRBV6-2 or TRBV6-3 to TRBJ2-1, with 12 bases matching TRBD2. V lost 5 bases, J lost 6 bases, and 2 bases stayed unmatched. The CDR3 is made up of 14 amino acids. Germline CDR1 MNHEY, CDR2 SVGEGT. The CDR3 protein is CASSRLAGVNEQFF. Here the CDR3 DNA reads TGTGCCAGCAGTCGACTAGCGGGGGTCAATGAGCAGTTCTTC.

This clonotype was counted at least ten times. This chain joins TRBV3-1 and TRBJ2-4; 8 nucleotides agree with TRBD2. The CDR3 has 15 residues. With V trimmed by 2 bases and J by 4 bases, 4 bases remained unmatched. Per the germline V gene, CDR1 is LGHDT and CDR2 is YNNKEL (reference sequence). CDR3 nucleotides: TGTGCCAGCAGCCAACTAGGGACTAGTAAAAACATTCAGTACTTC. Translation gives CASSQLGTSKNIQYF. The entire variable domain, with the rest obtained from reference TRBV3-1 and TRBJ2-4, is as follows: DTAVSQTPKYLVTQMGNDKSIKCEQNLGHDTMYWYKQDSKKFLKIMFSYNNKELIINETVPNRFSPKSPDKAHLNLHINSLELGDSAVYFCASSQLGTSKNIQYFGAGTRLSVL.

This rearrangement joins TRBV30 to TRBJ2-5; TRBD2 aligns across 9 bases. Germline assignment: CDR1 GTSNPN and CDR2 SVGIG (reference sequence). Trimming at V came to 7 bases and at J to 5 bases, leaving 11 bases not matched to a gene. CDR3 length: 14 amino acids. This CDR3 is CASSGRGGRETQYF. CDR3 sequence (DNA): TGTGCCTCATCGGGGCGGGGGGGCCGCGAGACCCAGTACTTC.

In its sample, this clonotype was seen many times. The rearrangement joins TRBV7-2 to TRBJ1-1, with D maybe TRBD1 (5 bases). This CDR3 region has 15 residues. CDR1 and CDR2 (germline): SGHTA, FQGNSA. V shed 2 bases and J shed 2 bases, with 12 bases lying between them. CDR3 in amino acids: CASSLYGGVNTEAFF. As DNA, the CDR3 is TGTGCCAGCAGCTTATATGGGGGGGTAAACACTGAAGCTTTCTTT.

In its sample, this clonotype was seen many times. This chain links TRBV5-4 with TRBJ2-5, with a possible D match to TRBD2 (6 bases). Per the germline V gene, CDR1 is SGHNT and CDR2 is YYREEE (reference sequence). The V and J ends lost 5 bases and 5 bases respectively, with 7 bases between them. The CDR3 runs to 11 residues. The CDR3, as DNA: TGTGCCAGCAGGAGCGGGGAGACCCAGTACTTC. This codes for CASRSGETQYF. Together with reference TRBV5-4 and TRBJ2-5, the CDR3 gives the full variable domain: ETGVTQSPTHLIKTRGQQVTLRCSSQSGHNTVSWYQQALGQGPQFIFQYYREEENGRGNFPPRFSGLQFPNYSSELNVNALELDDSALYLCASRSGETQYFGPGTRLLVL.

This chain links TRBV4-3 with TRBJ1-1; TRBD1 matches 9 bases. This CDR3 has 14 amino acids. CDR1 and CDR2 from the germline V gene are LGHNA and YSLEER. After removal of 2 bases from V and 5 bases from J, the junction contained 3 bases not matched to a gene. This CDR3 is CASSQHRGQTEAFF. The CDR3 DNA is TGCGCCAGCAGCCAACACAGGGGGCAAACTGAAGCTTTCTTT.

This chain uses TRBV24-1 with TRBJ2-5, with unresolved D. Germline V gene sequence: CDR1 KGHDR, CDR2 SFDVKD. CDR3 size: 15 residues. The V end lost 6 bases, the J end lost 2 bases, and 15 bases lay between the germline ends. CDR3 sequence: CATSQRTAAQETQYF. The CDR3 region has the DNA TGTGCCACCAGTCAACGAACAGCTGCTCAAGAGACCCAGTACTTC.

The rearrangement joins TRBV11-2 to TRBJ1-1, with D unresolved. The CDR3 spans 15 residues. Deletions cut 0 bases from V and 3 bases from J, with 11 bases between. Germline lookup yields CDR1 SGHAT and CDR2 FQNNGV. The CDR3: CASSLERAMHTEAFF. CDR3 DNA: TGTGCCAGCAGCTTAGAAAGGGCGATGCACACTGAAGCTTTCTTT.

This clonotype has just one count. The J gene is TRBJ2-3, the V gene TRBV4-2; 12 nucleotides agree with TRBD2. From germline, CDR1 is LGHNA and CDR2 YNFKEQ. With V trimmed by 3 bases and J by 2 bases, 9 bases remained unmatched. The CDR3 is 18 amino acids. In nucleotides, the CDR3 is TGTGCCAGCAGCCAGCGGCTAGCGGGAGGGCCAGACACAGATACGCAGTATTTT. As protein: CASSQRLAGGPDTDTQYF.

This clonotype was seen at least ten times. The rearrangement links TRBV29-1 to TRBJ2-1; no firm D call. The CDR3 has 14 residues. Germline CDR1 and CDR2: SQVTM and ANQGSEA. V lost 2 bases, J lost 3 bases, and 11 bases lay in between. Here the CDR3 reads CSVEWLTNYNEQFF. The CDR3 nucleotides are TGCAGCGTTGAATGGCTAACCAACTACAATGAGCAGTTCTTC.

This clonotype was detected ten times or more. This chain joins TRBV12-3 or TRBV12-4 and TRBJ2-3; TRBD2 aligns across 9 bases. This CDR3 has 15 amino acids. Germline trimming cut 6 bases from V and 2 bases from J; bases unmatched to any gene: 6. This CDR3 reads CASSPSGGITDTQYF. The CDR3 DNA reads TGTGCCAGCAGCCCGAGCGGGGGGATCACAGATACGCAGTATTTT.

This clonotype appeared many times. The chain has TRBV7-2 and TRBJ1-5; D may be TRBD1 (6 bases). CDR3 size: 13 residues. CDR1 is SGHTA, CDR2 FQGNSA, per germline. V lost 5 bases to trimming and J lost 5 bases, with 10 bases between them. The CDR3 region is CASSPWTDQPQHF. The DNA of the CDR3 is TGTGCCAGCAGCCCGTGGACAGATCAGCCCCAGCATTTT. Together with reference TRBV7-2 and TRBJ1-5, the CDR3 gives the full variable domain: GAGVSQSPSNKVTEKGKDVELRCDPISGHTALYWYRQSLGQGLEFLIYFQGNSAPDKSGLPSDRFSAERTGGSVSTLTIQRTQQEDSAVYLCASSPWTDQPQHFGDGTRLSIL.

V and J are TRBV28 and TRBJ1-5, with TRBD1 identical over 7 bases. Germline CDR1 reads MDHEN; CDR2 reads SYDVKM. The CDR3 has 16 amino acids. The ends lost 6 bases at V and 1 base at J; junction bases unmatched: 9. As DNA, the CDR3 is TGTGCCAGCAGCCGGGGGCCGGACAGGAGCAATCAGCCCCAGCATTTT. Its protein product is CASSRGPDRSNQPQHF.

This clonotype was picked up a small number of times. The J gene is TRBJ2-5, the V gene TRBV27, with D unclear. The CDR3 is made up of 10 amino acids. Germline values: CDR1 MNHEY, CDR2 SMNVEV (reference sequence). V was trimmed by 10 bases and J by 0 bases, leaving 3 bases between them. This chain's CDR3 is CATDQETQYF. The CDR3 nucleotides read TGTGCCACCGACCAAGAGACCCAGTACTTC.

The V gene is TRBV6-1, the J gene TRBJ2-7; tentatively, D is TRBD2 (5 bases). Germline loops: CDR1 MNHNS, CDR2 SASEGT. Trimming cost V 5 bases and J 9 bases, with 14 bases left between them. The CDR3 contains 12 residues. CDR3 protein: CASSSDWLRQYF. As DNA, the CDR3 is TGTGCCAGCAGTTCGGACTGGCTACGGCAGTACTTC.

The CDR3 reads CASSQEVAGGQDTQYF. In nucleotides, the CDR3 is TGCGCCAGCAGCCAAGAGGTAGCGGGGGGGCAAGATACGCAGTATTTT. The V and J genes are TRBV4-1 and TRBJ2-3; 11 bases are shared with TRBD2. Per the germline V gene, CDR1 is MGHRA and CDR2 is YSYEKL. The CDR3 is 16 residues long. V was pared by 0 bases and J by 5 bases, with 4 bases of the junction left unmatched.